These 29 T cell receptor beta chains came from one sample sequenced in a study of regulatory T cells in long-lasting Graves disease. Time point specified: newly diagnosed GD, antithyroid drugs for less than 3 months. PBMC RNA served as the TCR library source. Building of the TCR beta libraries involved iRepertoire HTBI primers and Arm-PCR of CDR3 regions. TCRdb re-called the multiplex PCR reads through MiXCR, storing one row per CDR3 protein. Here the sample spans about 420,000 distinct CDR3 sequences, roughly 15% being singletons. The same specimen was also included in a second study, on T cells in Graves' hyperthyroidism and ophthalmopathy.

The sequencing used peripheral blood mononuclear cells (PBMCs), collected at new diagnosis, from a patient treated with antithyroid drugs. These receptors were taken from a woman under 30 with Graves disease.

At least ten counts were recorded for this clonotype. The chain's CDR3 is CSATLTGPRYEQYF. As DNA, the CDR3 is TGCAGTGCTACTTTGACAGGGCCAAGGTACGAGCAGTACTTC. This chain links TRBV20-1 with TRBJ2-7; 7 bases agree with TRBD1. The V gene's germline CDR1 is DFQATT and CDR2 SNEGSKA (reference sequence). This CDR3 is built from 14 residues. J lost 4 bases, V lost 4 bases, and 10 bases had no gene match.

This clonotype was observed many times. This rearrangement joins TRBV28 to TRBJ2-1, with 9 bases matching TRBD1. The CDR3 is made up of 12 amino acids. With V trimmed by 6 bases and J by 14 bases, 8 bases remained unmatched. From germline, CDR1 is MDHEN and CDR2 SYDVKM. The CDR3 protein is CASSTRTGVKFF. CDR3 coding DNA: TGTGCCAGCAGCACAAGGACAGGGGTGAAGTTCTTC. Full variable domain (missing parts from reference TRBV28 and TRBJ2-1): DVKVTQSSRYLVKRTGEKVFLECVQDMDHENMFWYRQDPGLGLRLIYFSYDVKMKEKGDIPEGYSVSREKKERFSLILESASTNQTSMYLCASSTRTGVKFFGPGTRLTVL.

As regards this clonotype: A much bigger clone sits one base away, suggesting this may be a read error. V and J are TRBV7-2 and TRBJ1-3; 10 bases agree with TRBD1. This CDR3 comprises 15 residues. The ends lost 5 bases at V and 5 bases at J; junction bases unmatched: 6. CDR1 is SGHTA, CDR2 FQGNSA, per germline. Written as DNA, the CDR3 is TGTGCCAGCAGCGATGACAGGGGGCAGAGAAACACCATATATTTT. It codes for CASSDDRGQRNTIYF.

This clonotype has more than one count but fewer than ten. A much bigger clone sits one base away, suggesting this may be a read error. This chain joins TRBV28 and TRBJ2-1; D remains ambiguous. The J call is doubtful: the DNA matches TRBJ2-5 better. The CDR3 contains 14 residues. Germline values: CDR1 MDHEN, CDR2 SYDVKM. CDR3 in amino acids: CASSPSVGSETQYF. The CDR3 DNA is TGTGCCAGCAGTCCCTCGGTGGGTTCGGAGACCCAGTACTTC.

This clonotype turned up a few times. V usage is TRBV27 and J usage is TRBJ1-5; TRBD1 matches at 7 bases. After removal of 5 bases from V and 0 bases from J, the junction contained 10 bases not matched to a gene. Germline V lookup: CDR1 MNHEY, CDR2 SMNVEV (reference sequence). The CDR3 has 17 amino acids. As DNA, the CDR3 is TGTGCCAGCAGTCCCAGGACAGGAGGGTATAGCAATCAGCCCCAGCATTTT. This sequence encodes CASSPRTGGYSNQPQHF.

This clonotype was observed a few times. The rearrangement joins TRBV20-1 to TRBJ1-6; no firm D call. CDR3 length: 13 residues. Trimming cost V 6 bases and J 5 bases, with 11 bases left between them. CDR1 is DFQATT, CDR2 SNEGSKA, per germline (reference sequence). CDR3 in amino acids: CSARTANNSPLHF. CDR3 DNA: TGCAGTGCCAGGACTGCCAATAATTCACCCCTCCACTTT.

This clonotype was detected ten times or more. The V and J genes are TRBV7-2 and TRBJ2-7; 13 nucleotides agree with TRBD2. The trim removed 5 bases at V and 2 bases at J, leaving 9 bases unmatched. This CDR3 is 17 amino acids long. Looked up from germline, CDR1 is SGHTA and CDR2 is FQGNSA. The DNA for the CDR3 is TGTGCCAGCAGCACCGGGACTAGCGGGATTCTTACCTACGAGCAGTACTTC. Its protein is CASSTGTSGILTYEQYF. Combining the CDR3 with reference TRBV7-2 and TRBJ2-7 gives the whole variable domain GAGVSQSPSNKVTEKGKDVELRCDPISGHTALYWYRQSLGQGLEFLIYFQGNSAPDKSGLPSDRFSAERTGGSVSTLTIQRTQQEDSAVYLCASSTGTSGILTYEQYFGPGTRLTVT.

This clonotype occurred many times. The chain recombines TRBV11-1 with TRBJ2-5, with 7 bases that match TRBD2. CDR1 is SGHAT and CDR2 is FQDESV in the germline V gene (reference sequence). With V trimmed by 1 base and J by 7 bases, 9 bases remained unmatched. The CDR3 runs to 15 residues. CDR3 loop: CASSLDSGGRGTQYF. DNA for the CDR3: TGTGCCAGCAGCTTAGACTCGGGAGGACGGGGGACCCAGTACTTC.

With respect to this clonotype: A read error may explain this, as a much larger clone is one base away. The conserved final phenylalanine or tryptophan is absent from the CDR3, which likely points to a read error. CDR3 sequence: CASSFSRATTDTQYS. CDR3 nucleotide sequence: TGTGCCAGCAGTTTCTCCCGGGCAACAACTGATACGCAGTATTCT. The chain combines TRBV28 with TRBJ2-3; D is undetermined. Germline CDR1 reads MDHEN; CDR2 reads SYDVKM. Trimming shortened V by 3 bases and J by 6 bases, and 16 bases separated the two germline ends. This CDR3 is 15 amino acids long.

There are a few counts of this clonotype. At one of its ends the junction is not consistent with the germline gene, which may arise from a read error. This chain links TRBV28 with TRBJ1-1; D perhaps matches TRBD1 (5 bases). Per the germline V gene, CDR1 is MDHEN and CDR2 is SYDVKM. This CDR3 region has 13 residues. The CDR3 loop reads CASSLYWDLKALF. In DNA, the CDR3 is TGTGCCAGCAGTTTATATTGGGACCTGAAAGCTCTCTTT.

This clonotype was detected ten times or more. The chain links TRBV3-1 to TRBJ1-1; D is undetermined. The CDR3 is made up of 14 amino acids. Germline assignment: CDR1 LGHDT and CDR2 YNNKEL (reference sequence). The ends were cut back, 1 base at V and 1 base at J, with 7 bases in the middle. Written as DNA, the CDR3 is TGTGCCAGCAGCCAAGTCGCAGGGAACACTGAAGCTTTCTTT. It translates to CASSQVAGNTEAFF. Full variable domain (rest looked up from reference TRBV3-1 and TRBJ1-1): DTAVSQTPKYLVTQMGNDKSIKCEQNLGHDTMYWYKQDSKKFLKIMFSYNNKELIINETVPNRFSPKSPDKAHLNLHINSLELGDSAVYFCASSQVAGNTEAFFGQGTRLTVV.

This clonotype was picked up many times. The chain recombines TRBV2 with TRBJ2-3; 11 bases fit TRBD2. V was clipped by 3 bases and J by 2 bases; unmatched bases: 10. CDR3 length equals 18 residues. Germline CDR1 reads SNHLY; CDR2 reads FYNNEI. This chain's CDR3 is CASSEIAGGPWATDTQYF. In DNA form, the CDR3 reads TGTGCCAGCAGTGAGATAGCGGGAGGGCCTTGGGCCACAGATACGCAGTATTTT.

V is TRBV18 and J is TRBJ2-1; D not certain. Judging by the DNA end, TRBJ2-5 fits better; the J call may be wrong. The CDR3 runs 13 residues. The germline V gene encodes CDR1 KGHSH and CDR2 LQKENI. CDR3 in amino acids: CASSPARYETQYF. DNA for the CDR3: TGTGCCAGCTCACCGGCGCGGTACGAGACCCAGTACTTC.

This clonotype was seen just once. The rearrangement joins TRBV19 to TRBJ1-1; D gene ambiguous. Germline-derived CDR1 and CDR2 are LNHDA and SQIVND (reference sequence). The V end was cut by 7 bases, the J end by 0 bases, with 0 bases between. The CDR3 sequence is 10 residues long. CDR3 sequence (DNA): TGTGCCAGTATGAACACTGAAGCTTTCTTT. Residues: CASMNTEAFF.

The V and J genes are TRBV28 and TRBJ2-1; 11 bases agree with TRBD2. Per the germline V gene, CDR1 is MDHEN and CDR2 is SYDVKM. The CDR3 consists of 15 residues. V shed 7 bases and J 8 bases; nucleotides not matched to a gene: 10. CDR3 bases: TGTGCCAGCAAGATAACTAGCGGGAGAGGGGATGAGCAGTTCTTC. This codes for CASKITSGRGDEQFF.

This clonotype has a handful of counts. V and J are TRBV6-1 and TRBJ2-2; D might be TRBD1 (6 bases). CDR1 is MNHNS, CDR2 SASEGT, per germline. Deletions cut 10 bases from V and 7 bases from J, with 19 bases between. CDR3 length equals 14 residues. CDR3 nucleotides: TGTGCCACCCAGAAACTCCAGGGGATCGGGGAGCTGTTTTTT. This translates into CATQKLQGIGELFF.

This clonotype appeared a few times. The rearrangement links TRBV9 to TRBJ1-3, with 10 positions matching TRBD1. The CDR3 length is 17 residues. Germline loops: CDR1 SGDLS, CDR2 YYNGEE. J lost 0 bases, V lost 3 bases, and 6 bases had no gene match. The CDR3 protein is CASSAGDRGISGNTIYF. CDR3 sequence (DNA): TGTGCCAGCAGCGCCGGGGACAGGGGAATCTCTGGAAACACCATATATTTT. Together with reference TRBV9 and TRBJ1-3, the CDR3 gives the full variable domain: DSGVTQTPKHLITATGQRVTLRCSPRSGDLSVYWYQQSLDQGLQFLIQYYNGEERAKGNILERFSAQQFPDLHSELNLSSLELGDSALYFCASSAGDRGISGNTIYFGEGSWLTVV.

In its sample, this clonotype was seen many times. This chain uses TRBV7-8 with TRBJ1-4; no clear D. V lost 5 bases, J lost 3 bases, and 13 bases lay in between. CDR3 size: 15 residues. Germline assignment: CDR1 SGHVS and CDR2 FQNEAQ. In nucleotides, the CDR3 is TGTGCCAGCAGCCGCCAGCGGTTGGCTAATGAAAAACTGTTTTTT. The encoded protein is CASSRQRLANEKLFF.

This clonotype has ten or more counts. The V gene is TRBV6-1, the J gene TRBJ2-2; weak D call: TRBD1 (5 bases). The CDR3 runs to 15 residues. V was shortened by 5 bases and J by 0 bases, with 10 bases between the two germline ends. Germline loops: CDR1 MNHNS, CDR2 SASEGT. DNA for the CDR3: TGTGCCAGCAGTCCTAGACAGACGAACACCGGGGAGCTGTTTTTT. It codes for CASSPRQTNTGELFF.

This clonotype was seen at least ten times. This chain links TRBV12-3 or TRBV12-4 with TRBJ2-3; no clear D. Trimming stripped 2 bases from V and 5 bases from J, with 5 bases between. The CDR3 contains 12 residues. In nucleotides, the CDR3 is TGTGCCAGCAGTTTATGGGAAGATACGCAGTATTTT. Translating gives CASSLWEDTQYF.

V gene TRBV2 combines with J gene TRBJ2-7; D call uncertain. The CDR3 loop spans 14 amino acids. The germline V gene has CDR1 SNHLY and CDR2 FYNNEI. Trimming pared 5 bases from V and 2 bases from J, leaving 13 bases between. This CDR3 reads CASSSRLAPYEQYF. The CDR3 DNA reads as TGTGCCAGCAGTTCTCGACTGGCCCCCTACGAGCAGTACTTC.

The chain joins TRBV7-9 to TRBJ1-1, with a possible D match to TRBD1 (5 bases). The V gene lost 3 bases and the J gene lost 9 bases, with 17 bases spanning the gap. The CDR3 is made up of 14 amino acids. In germline, CDR1 is SEHNR, CDR2 FQNEAQ (reference sequence). The CDR3 DNA follows: TGTGCCAGCAGCTTCCGGGACTTCCTGGGGAAAGCTTTCTTT. This gives the protein CASSFRDFLGKAFF.

This chain connects TRBV4-1 to TRBJ1-4, with 7 bases fitting TRBD1. The CDR3 runs to 14 residues. Trimming removed 0 bases from V and 10 bases from J; junction bases left unmatched: 5. Germline V gene data show CDR1 as MGHRA and CDR2 as YSYEKL. This chain's CDR3 is CASSQERQGGKLFF. CDR3 sequence (DNA): TGCGCCAGCAGCCAAGAACGACAGGGAGGAAAACTGTTTTTT.

The sample holds a few counts of this clonotype. V gene TRBV28 combines with J gene TRBJ1-5; TRBD1 agrees at 7 bases. The V and J ends lost 4 bases and 6 bases, in that order; junction bases with no gene match: 6. The germline gives CDR1 MDHEN, CDR2 SYDVKM. The CDR3 extends over 14 amino acids. DNA of the CDR3: TGTGCCAGCAGTTCCTCCAGGGGGAGTCAGCCCCAGCATTTT. It encodes CASSSSRGSQPQHF.

This clonotype was detected many times. The chain has TRBV6-1 and TRBJ2-3; unclear D gene. This CDR3 has 14 residues. The germline V and J ends were trimmed by 6 bases and 8 bases, with 18 bases remaining between them. The V gene's germline CDR1 is MNHNS and CDR2 SASEGT. CDR3 loop: CASRLPRAPGTQYF. In DNA form, the CDR3 reads TGTGCCAGCAGGCTACCTAGGGCGCCCGGTACGCAGTATTTT.

For this clonotype: The germline gene is not matched at one end of the junction; a read error may be the cause. The chain carries TRBV2 and TRBJ1-1; maybe TRBD1 (6 bases). The CDR3 runs to 11 residues. In germline, CDR1 is SNHLY, CDR2 FYNNEI. CDR3 nucleotides: TGTGTCAGCAGTCTCGACAGGGAAGCTTTCTTT. Its protein product is CVSSLDREAFF. Complete variable domain (other parts from reference TRBV2 and TRBJ1-1): EPEVTQTPSHQVTQMGQEVILRCVPISNHLYFYWYRQILGQKVEFLVSFYNNEISEKSEIFDDQFSVERPDGSNFTLKIRSTKLEDSAMYFCVSSLDREAFFGQGTRLTVV.

Details on this clonotype: A read error is possible here, since a much larger clone lies one base away. The chain uses TRBV29-1 and TRBJ2-5, with D hard to call. V lost 0 bases and J lost 11, with 19 bases in between. CDR3 size: 14 residues. CDR1 is SQVTM, CDR2 ANQGSEA, per germline. For the CDR3, the DNA is TGCAGCGTTGAAGAGAGGAGTAGGTGGAATGAGCAGTACTTC. Its translation: CSVEERSRWNEQYF.

In this sample, this clonotype turned up many times. This chain uses TRBV30 with TRBJ2-3, with D perhaps matching TRBD2 (6 bases). The germline V gene encodes CDR1 GTSNPN and CDR2 SVGIG (reference sequence). The CDR3 is 16 amino acids. Deletions cut 2 bases from V and 0 bases from J, with 15 bases between. The CDR3: CAWSLGTSLSTDTQYF. The DNA of the CDR3 is TGTGCCTGGAGTTTGGGGACTTCACTCAGCACAGATACGCAGTATTTT. Full variable domain (outside the CDR3, taken from reference TRBV30 and TRBJ2-3): SQTIHQWPATLVQPVGSPLSLECTVEGTSNPNLYWYRQAAGRGLQLLFYSVGIGQISSEVPQNLSASRPQDRQFILSSKKLLLSDSGFYLCAWSLGTSLSTDTQYFGPGTRLTVL.

V and J are TRBV28 and TRBJ1-5; D not certain. Germline V gene sequence: CDR1 MDHEN, CDR2 SYDVKM. V was shortened by 4 bases and J by 6 bases, with 13 bases between the two germline ends. CDR3 length: 14 amino acids. CDR3 residues: CASSSLGRVQPQHF. In DNA, the CDR3 is TGTGCCAGCAGTTCCCTGGGGAGGGTTCAGCCCCAGCATTTT.